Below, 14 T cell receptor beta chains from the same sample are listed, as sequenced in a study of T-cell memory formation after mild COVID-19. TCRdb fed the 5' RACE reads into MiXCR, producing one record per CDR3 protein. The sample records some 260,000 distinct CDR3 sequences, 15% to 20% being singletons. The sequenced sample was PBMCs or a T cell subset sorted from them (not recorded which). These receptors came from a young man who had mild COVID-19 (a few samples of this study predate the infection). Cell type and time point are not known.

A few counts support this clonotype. The CDR3 nucleotides are TGTGCCAGCAGGCAGGGGTCGGAGGCTTTCTTT. It yields the protein CASRQGSEAFF. J is TRBJ1-1 and V is TRBV6-5, with D perhaps TRBD1 (6 bases). The CDR3 extends over 11 amino acids. Germline V CDR1 and CDR2: MNHEY, SVGAGI. V was trimmed by 6 bases and J by 11 bases, leaving 13 bases between them.

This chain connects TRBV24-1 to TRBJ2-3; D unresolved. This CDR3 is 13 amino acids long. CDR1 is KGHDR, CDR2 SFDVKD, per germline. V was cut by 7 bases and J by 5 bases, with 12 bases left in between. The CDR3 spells CATRRQAGDTQYF. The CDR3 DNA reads TGTGCCACCAGAAGGCAGGCCGGAGATACGCAGTATTTT.

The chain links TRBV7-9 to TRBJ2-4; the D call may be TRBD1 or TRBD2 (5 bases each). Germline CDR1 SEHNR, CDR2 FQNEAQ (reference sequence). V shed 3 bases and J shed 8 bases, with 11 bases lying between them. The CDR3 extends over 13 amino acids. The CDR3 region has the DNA TGTGCCAGCAGCTTCGAGGGGCGGGACATTCAGTACTTC. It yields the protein CASSFEGRDIQYF.

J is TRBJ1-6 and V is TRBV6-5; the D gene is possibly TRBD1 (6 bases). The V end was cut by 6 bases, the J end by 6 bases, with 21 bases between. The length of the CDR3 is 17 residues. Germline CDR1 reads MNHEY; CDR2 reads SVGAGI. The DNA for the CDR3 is TGTGCCAGCAGGTACACAGGGTCCACGGTGTCTAATTCACCCCTCCACTTT. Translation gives CASRYTGSTVSNSPLHF.

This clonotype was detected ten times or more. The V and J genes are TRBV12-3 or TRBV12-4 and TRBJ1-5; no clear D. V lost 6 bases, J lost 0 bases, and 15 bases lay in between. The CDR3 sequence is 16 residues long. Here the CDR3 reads CASRVEGPYSNQPQHF. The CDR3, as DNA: TGTGCCAGCAGGGTTGAAGGACCTTATAGCAATCAGCCCCAGCATTTT.

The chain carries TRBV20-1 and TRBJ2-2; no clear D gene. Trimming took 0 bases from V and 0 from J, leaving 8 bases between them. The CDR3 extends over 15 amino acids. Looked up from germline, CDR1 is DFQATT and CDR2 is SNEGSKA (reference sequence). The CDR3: CSARESGPNTGELFF. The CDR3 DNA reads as TGCAGTGCTAGAGAATCTGGACCGAACACCGGGGAGCTGTTTTTT.

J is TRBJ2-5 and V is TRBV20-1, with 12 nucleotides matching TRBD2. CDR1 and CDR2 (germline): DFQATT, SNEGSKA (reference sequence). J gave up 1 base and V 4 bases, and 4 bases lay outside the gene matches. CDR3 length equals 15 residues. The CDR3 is CSANRLAGAQETQYF. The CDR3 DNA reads TGCAGTGCTAATCGACTAGCGGGGGCCCAAGAGACCCAGTACTTC.

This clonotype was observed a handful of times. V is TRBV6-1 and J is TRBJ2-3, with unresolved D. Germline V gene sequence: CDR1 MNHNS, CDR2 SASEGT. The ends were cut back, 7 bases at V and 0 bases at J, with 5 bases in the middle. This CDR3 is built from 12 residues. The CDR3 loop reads CASTRSTDTQYF. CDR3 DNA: TGTGCCAGCACGAGAAGCACAGATACGCAGTATTTT.

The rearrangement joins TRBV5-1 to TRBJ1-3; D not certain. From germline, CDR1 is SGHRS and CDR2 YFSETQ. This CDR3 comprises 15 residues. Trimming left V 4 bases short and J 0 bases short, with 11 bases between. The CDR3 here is CASSPGRISGNTIYF. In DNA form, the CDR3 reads TGCGCCAGCAGCCCCGGACGGATCTCTGGAAACACCATATATTTT.

The CDR3 DNA is TGTGCCAGCAGTAATGGACTAGCGGGGTCCATTAGGAGTGAGCAGTTCTTC. Amino acid sequence: CASSNGLAGSIRSEQFF. This chain links TRBV5-6 with TRBJ2-1; 12 nucleotides line up with TRBD2. This CDR3 comprises 17 residues. V was clipped by 5 bases and J by 9 bases; unmatched bases: 15. In germline, CDR1 is SGHDT, CDR2 YYEEEE.

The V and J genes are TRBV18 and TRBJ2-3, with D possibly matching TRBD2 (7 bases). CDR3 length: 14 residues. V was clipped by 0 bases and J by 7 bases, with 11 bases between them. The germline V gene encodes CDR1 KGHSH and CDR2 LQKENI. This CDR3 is CASSPPGGPYTQYF. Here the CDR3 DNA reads TGTGCCAGCTCACCACCGGGGGGGCCGTATACGCAGTATTTT.

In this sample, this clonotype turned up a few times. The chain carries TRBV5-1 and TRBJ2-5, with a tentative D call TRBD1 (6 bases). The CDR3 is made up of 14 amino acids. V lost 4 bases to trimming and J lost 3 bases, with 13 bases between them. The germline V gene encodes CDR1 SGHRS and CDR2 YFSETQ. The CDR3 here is CASSRLSGEETQYF. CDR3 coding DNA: TGCGCCAGCAGCCGACTGTCAGGGGAAGAGACCCAGTACTTC.

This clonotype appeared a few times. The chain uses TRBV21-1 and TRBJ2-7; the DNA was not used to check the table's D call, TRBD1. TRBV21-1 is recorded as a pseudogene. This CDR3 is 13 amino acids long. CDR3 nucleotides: TGTGCCAGAACCGGGACAGGGAAATCCGAGCAGTACGTC. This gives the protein CARTGTGKSEQYV.

The chain's CDR3 is CASSWLSGPYEQYF. For the CDR3, the DNA is TGTGCCAGCAGCTGGCTTAGCGGCCCCTACGAGCAGTACTTC. V usage is TRBV7-2 and J usage is TRBJ2-7, with TRBD2 as a possible D gene (6 bases). V lost 4 bases and J lost 2, with 12 bases in between. CDR1 SGHTA and CDR2 FQGNSA come from the germline V gene. CDR3 length: 14 amino acids.